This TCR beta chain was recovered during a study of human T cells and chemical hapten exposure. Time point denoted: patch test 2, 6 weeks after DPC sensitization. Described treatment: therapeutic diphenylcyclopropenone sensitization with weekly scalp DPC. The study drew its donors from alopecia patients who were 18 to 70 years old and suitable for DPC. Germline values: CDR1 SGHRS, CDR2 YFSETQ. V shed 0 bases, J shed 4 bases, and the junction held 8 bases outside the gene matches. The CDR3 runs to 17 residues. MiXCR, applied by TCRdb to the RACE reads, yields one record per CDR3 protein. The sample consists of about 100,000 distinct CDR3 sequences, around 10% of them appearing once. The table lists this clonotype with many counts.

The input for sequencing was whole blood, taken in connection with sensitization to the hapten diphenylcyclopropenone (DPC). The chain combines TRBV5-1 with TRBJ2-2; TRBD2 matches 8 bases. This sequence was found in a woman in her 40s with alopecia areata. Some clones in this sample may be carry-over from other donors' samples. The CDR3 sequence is CASSLAPGGAGTGELFF. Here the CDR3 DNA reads TGCGCCAGCAGCTTGGCCCCCGGGGGGGCTGGCACCGGGGAGCTGTTTTTT.